This T cell receptor (beta chain) was recovered during a study of blood T cell repertoires in COVID-19. At the level of the study: The United States, Italy and Spain supplied acute and convalescent COVID-19 samples. PBMCs, B-cell-depleted T cells, or T cells provided the cDNA or gDNA that made up the material.

In the original processing: Amplification of reference gene primers was used by the study to estimate nucleated cell counts. Sequenced by immunoSEQ multiplex PCR; TCRdb stores in-frame clones only, minus some. From that table come the V and J calls and clone size; the DNA was used to work out D and trimming. Altogether under 90,000 clones are present, approximately 83% being singletons, with the ten largest covering roughly 43%. The CDR3 contains 14 residues. Trimming at V came to 11 bases and at J to 0 bases, leaving 5 bases not matched to a gene. The germline V gene has CDR1 SGHTA and CDR2 FQGNSA. This rearrangement joins TRBV7-2 to TRBJ2-1, with 9 bases fitting TRBD2. The TCR sequence derives from a man older than 75 with acute or convalescent COVID-19. The sample consisted of peripheral blood. CDR3 in amino acids: CAGEAGGSYNEQFF. CDR3 DNA sequence: TGTGCCGGGGAAGCGGGAGGCTCCTACAATGAGCAGTTCTTC.